This entry describes one T cell receptor beta chain. Germline loops: CDR1 MGHRA, CDR2 YSYEKL. This CDR3 region has 14 residues. V lost 4 bases and J lost 8, with 15 bases in between. The data stem from a study of blood T cell repertoires in COVID-19. About the research overall: Samples representing acute and convalescent COVID-19 were sourced from the United States, Italy and Spain.

Profiling relied on immunoSEQ multiplex PCR, and the TCRdb table lists in-frame clones only, not all of them. The sample has about 81,000 clones, less than 85% seen once; the top ten hold around 13%. This chain uses TRBV4-1 with TRBJ1-5; D is undetermined. The receptor was isolated from a human donor in a cohort sampled during active COVID-19. Input material: peripheral blood. Written as DNA, the CDR3 is TGCGCCAGCAGCCCGAAGGTTCGCGCGGAGCCCCAGCATTTT. It codes for CASSPKVRAEPQHF.